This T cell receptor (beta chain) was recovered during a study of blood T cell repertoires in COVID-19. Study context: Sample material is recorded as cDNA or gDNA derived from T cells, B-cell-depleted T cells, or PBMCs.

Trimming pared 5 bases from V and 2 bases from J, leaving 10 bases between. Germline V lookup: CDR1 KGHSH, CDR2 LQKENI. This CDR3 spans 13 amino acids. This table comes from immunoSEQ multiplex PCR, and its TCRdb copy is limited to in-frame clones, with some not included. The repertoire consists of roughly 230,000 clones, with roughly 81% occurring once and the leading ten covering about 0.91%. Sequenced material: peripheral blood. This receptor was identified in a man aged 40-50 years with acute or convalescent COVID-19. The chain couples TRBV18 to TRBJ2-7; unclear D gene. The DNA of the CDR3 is TGTGCCAGCTCATCCACTAAAACCTACGAGCAGTACTTC. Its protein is CASSSTKTYEQYF. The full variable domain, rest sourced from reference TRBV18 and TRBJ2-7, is NAGVMQNPRHLVRRRGQEARLRCSPMKGHSHVYWYRQLPEEGLKFMVYLQKENIIDESGMPKERFSAEFPKEGPSILRIQQVVRGDSAAYFCASSSTKTYEQYFGPGTRLTVT.